A single sample is the source of the 8 T cell receptor beta chains below, sequenced in a study of human T cells and chemical hapten exposure. The time point is: patch test 1, 2 weeks after DPC sensitization. Treatment meaning: therapeutic diphenylcyclopropenone sensitization with weekly scalp DPC. TCRdb ran MiXCR on the RACE reads and lists one entry per CDR3 protein. Here the sample spans 150,000 to 200,000 distinct CDR3 sequences, about 14% being singletons. The sequences come from whole blood, collected in connection with sensitization to the hapten diphenylcyclopropenone (DPC). These receptors were collected from a woman in her twenties or thirties with alopecia areata. Some clones in this sample may be carry-over from other donors' samples.

The chain carries TRBV28 and TRBJ2-3, with D possibly matching TRBD1 (6 bases). The CDR3 runs to 13 residues. The germline V gene has CDR1 MDHEN and CDR2 SYDVKM. Trimming removed 7 bases from V and 5 bases from J, with 13 bases in between. The CDR3 nucleotides are TGTGCCAGCACCCTAGGGGGATTAGATACGCAGTATTTT. This translates into CASTLGGLDTQYF.

This clonotype was observed at least ten times. The V and J genes are TRBV7-9 and TRBJ1-1; 7 nucleotides match TRBD1. This CDR3 spans 13 amino acids. J gave up 3 bases and V 2 bases, and 0 bases lay outside the gene matches. Germline CDR1 SEHNR, CDR2 FQNEAQ (reference sequence). In nucleotides, the CDR3 is TGTGCCAGCAGCTTAACAGGGGACACTGAAGCTTTCTTT. As protein: CASSLTGDTEAFF.

This clonotype came up many times. The chain joins TRBV4-2 to TRBJ1-4; 7 bases line up with TRBD1. Germline CDR1 LGHNA, CDR2 YNFKEQ. The CDR3 runs to 16 residues. V shed 4 bases and J 4 bases; nucleotides not matched to a gene: 9. In DNA form, the CDR3 reads TGTGCCAGCAGCCTCTTCGGTAACAGGGGTAATGAAAAACTGTTTTTT. This sequence encodes CASSLFGNRGNEKLFF.

This clonotype was seen more than once but under ten times. The junction departs from the called germline gene at one end, perhaps through a read error. As DNA, the CDR3 is TGCACCAGCAGCAGGGGGACAGGGGTACAAGAGACCCAGTACTTC. Protein product: CTSSRGTGVQETQYF. The V call is TRBV5-1, the J call TRBJ2-5; the match to TRBD1 covers 10 bases. The V gene's germline CDR1 is SGHRS and CDR2 YFSETQ. The CDR3 spans 15 residues.

This chain uses TRBV13 with TRBJ2-7, with 10 bases identical to TRBD2. This CDR3 has 15 residues. The V gene's germline CDR1 is PRHDT and CDR2 FYEKMQ (reference sequence). V lost 5 bases to trimming and J lost 7 bases; unmatched junction nucleotides: 11. The CDR3 coding sequence is TGTGCCAGCAGCAACCTTAAGCGGGGGGGCCGAGAGCAGTACTTC. Its protein product is CASSNLKRGGREQYF.

This clonotype occurred many times. V is TRBV3-1 and J is TRBJ1-1, with D unclear. Trimming removed 0 bases at V and 4 bases at J, with 0 bases between. This CDR3 comprises 11 residues. Germline V gene lookup returns CDR1 LGHDT and CDR2 YNNKEL (reference sequence). CDR3: CASSQDTEAFF. The DNA of the CDR3 is TGTGCCAGCAGCCAAGACACTGAAGCTTTCTTT.

This chain uses TRBV6-2 or TRBV6-3 with TRBJ1-2, with unresolved D. Germline assignment: CDR1 MNHEY and CDR2 SVGEGT. V dropped 7 bases and J dropped 0 bases, with 9 bases sitting between them. The CDR3 is 13 amino acids. The DNA for the CDR3 is TGTGCCAGCAAAGGGCTTTCTAACTATGGCTACACCTTC. Protein: CASKGLSNYGYTF.

V gene TRBV29-1 combines with J gene TRBJ1-4; possible D gene TRBD1, 5 bases. Per germline, CDR1 SQVTM and CDR2 ANQGSEA. V was cut by 7 bases and J by 10 bases, with 25 bases left in between. The CDR3 covers 15 residues. The CDR3 region is CSAQGNTGPGGKLFF. CDR3 DNA: TGCAGCGCCCAAGGAAATACGGGACCCGGGGGAAAACTGTTTTTT.